The 22 T cell receptor beta chains given below trace back to one sample, sequenced in a study of a mutant IDH1 vaccine in newly diagnosed glioma. Profiled with immunoSEQ multiplex PCR; TCRdb holds only in-frame clones, not every one. The sample lists about 64,000 clones, roughly 84% occurring once. The time point here: week 11, during vaccination. In every dose of vaccine, 300 ug of mutant IDH1 20-mer peptide was given alongside topical imiquimod. Their cognate antigens are unknown. The sequences come from PBMCs, collected from a glioma patient whose treatment included an IDH1 peptide vaccine. Source of these receptors: a woman aged 45-60 years with glioma.

The chain couples TRBV5-6 to TRBJ2-2; either TRBD1 or TRBD2 may supply D (5 bases each). The CDR3 length is 12 residues. V lost 5 bases and J 7 bases, leaving 9 bases between the germline ends. Germline V lookup: CDR1 SGHDT, CDR2 YYEEEE. The CDR3 DNA is TGTGCCAGCAGATGGGGGAGCGGGGAGCTGTTTTTT. This codes for CASRWGSGELFF.

J is TRBJ2-7 and V is TRBV10-3; possibly TRBD1 or TRBD2 for D (5 bases each). Germline V lookup: CDR1 ENHRY, CDR2 SYGVKD. V lost 6 bases to trimming and J lost 0 bases, with 15 bases between them. This CDR3 is 15 amino acids long. The CDR3 DNA sequence: TGTGCCATCAGCTGGGGGATGCGGAGCTCCTACGAGCAGTACTTC. Translation: CAISWGMRSSYEQYF.

This clone was observed a few times. V and J are TRBV6-6 and TRBJ1-6; 8 bases are a match to TRBD1. The length of the CDR3 is 14 residues. Germline V gives CDR1 MNHNY, CDR2 SVGAGI (reference sequence). With V trimmed by 6 bases and J by 11 bases, 9 bases remained unmatched. The CDR3 DNA reads as TGTGCCAGCAGCCCTCGGACAGGGCTGGCACCCCTCCACTTT. Protein: CASSPRTGLAPLHF.

The chain links TRBV14 to TRBJ1-1; no firm D call. Germline assignment: CDR1 SGHDN and CDR2 FVKESK. V was shortened by 1 base and J by 4 bases, with 10 bases between the two germline ends. This CDR3 has 14 residues. The chain's CDR3 is CASSQGMGRTEAFF. The CDR3 coding sequence is TGTGCCAGCAGCCAAGGTATGGGTCGCACTGAAGCTTTCTTT.

The rearrangement joins TRBV4-1 to TRBJ2-3, with 8 bases identical to TRBD2. The V gene end was trimmed by 1 base and the J gene end by 7 bases; junction bases not matched to a gene: 1. The CDR3 contains 13 residues. Per the germline V gene, CDR1 is MGHRA and CDR2 is YSYEKL. The CDR3 region has the DNA TGCGCCAGCAGCCAAGGACTAGCGAATACGCAGTATTTT. This encodes CASSQGLANTQYF.

A single count supports this clone. The rearrangement uses TRBV28 and TRBJ1-4; no reliable D call. CDR1 and CDR2 from the germline V gene are MDHEN and SYDVKM. The CDR3 sequence is 14 residues long. V dropped 8 bases and J dropped 8 bases, with 18 bases sitting between them. CDR3 region: CASSSGGMEEKLFF. CDR3 in DNA: TGTGCCAGCTCCAGCGGCGGGATGGAGGAAAAACTGTTTTTT.

The CDR3 DNA reads as TGTGCCAGCTCACCCCCCGTCCGTAGTGGGGAGACCCAGTACTTC. It specifies CASSPPVRSGETQYF. V and J are TRBV18 and TRBJ2-5; no reliable D call. This CDR3 has 15 amino acids. CDR1 and CDR2 from the germline V gene are KGHSH and LQKENI. Deletions cut 3 bases from V and 5 bases from J, with 16 bases between.

The chain couples TRBV20-1 to TRBJ1-4; D perhaps matches TRBD1 (5 bases). Germline V gives CDR1 DFQATT, CDR2 SNEGSKA (reference sequence). The CDR3 length is 11 residues. Trimming pared 6 bases from V and 9 bases from J, leaving 11 bases between. Here the CDR3 reads CSAAGPKKLFF. CDR3 sequence (DNA): TGCAGTGCAGCGGGACCCAAAAAACTGTTTTTT.

The V and J genes are TRBV5-1 and TRBJ2-7; 9 bases are shared with TRBD1. Germline V gene sequence: CDR1 SGHRS, CDR2 YFSETQ. The junction had 6 bases not matched to a gene; V was cut back by 4 bases and J by 1 base. There are 15 residues in the CDR3. As DNA, the CDR3 is TGCGCCAGCAGCCCACAGACAGGGGGTTCCTACGAGCAGTACTTC. This gives the protein CASSPQTGGSYEQYF. Full variable domain (rest looked up from reference TRBV5-1 and TRBJ2-7): KAGVTQTPRYLIKTRGQQVTLSCSPISGHRSVSWYQQTPGQGLQFLFEYFSETQRNKGNFPGRFSGRQFSNSRSEMNVSTLELGDSALYLCASSPQTGGSYEQYFGPGTRLTVT.

The CDR3 sequence is CASSPLPGTDYEQYF. DNA for the CDR3: TGCGCCAGCAGCCCACTACCCGGGACAGATTACGAGCAGTACTTC. V gene TRBV5-1 combines with J gene TRBJ2-7; TRBD1 matches at 7 bases. J gave up 4 bases and V 4 bases, and 11 bases lay outside the gene matches. The CDR3 length is 15 residues. In germline, CDR1 is SGHRS, CDR2 YFSETQ.

This chain connects TRBV6-6 to TRBJ2-7; 11 positions agree with TRBD1. The germline gives CDR1 MNHNY, CDR2 SVGAGI (reference sequence). The CDR3 runs 15 residues. The V segment lost 2 bases and the J segment 2 bases; nucleotides outside the gene matches: 2. CDR3 sequence reads: CASSYPGQGAYEQYF. The DNA of the CDR3 is TGTGCCAGCAGTTACCCGGGACAGGGGGCCTACGAGCAGTACTTC.

Written as DNA, the CDR3 is TGTGCCAGTAGTATAGTAGGGCGGGGGGGCCAAGAGACCCAGTACTTC. This sequence encodes CASSIVGRGGQETQYF. The chain combines TRBV19 with TRBJ2-5; 9 bases are a match to TRBD2. V was clipped by 1 base and J by 1 base; unmatched bases: 4. The germline V gene has CDR1 LNHDA and CDR2 SQIVND (reference sequence). The CDR3 loop spans 16 amino acids. The full variable domain, completed using reference TRBV19 and TRBJ2-5, is DGGITQSPKYLFRKEGQNVTLSCEQNLNHDAMYWYRQDPGQGLRLIYYSQIVNDFQKGDIAEGYSVSREKKESFPLTVTSAQKNPTAFYLCASSIVGRGGQETQYFGPGTRLLVL.

The V and J genes are TRBV7-8 and TRBJ1-1, with unresolved D. Germline V gene data show CDR1 as SGHVS and CDR2 as FQNEAQ. The CDR3 sequence is 14 residues long. Trimming took off 2 bases at V and 1 base at J, with 8 bases between the two ends. Here the CDR3 reads CASSLMGGNTEAFF. DNA for the CDR3: TGTGCCAGCAGCTTAATGGGAGGGAACACTGAAGCTTTCTTT.

The rearrangement links TRBV5-4 to TRBJ2-5; 7 bases line up with TRBD2. The junction had 4 bases not matched to a gene; V was cut back by 3 bases and J by 2 bases. Germline CDR1 reads SGHNT; CDR2 reads YYREEE (reference sequence). There are 14 residues in the CDR3. CDR3 sequence reads: CASSYGTKQETQYF. As DNA, the CDR3 is TGTGCCAGCAGCTACGGGACTAAACAAGAGACCCAGTACTTC.

The rearrangement uses TRBV27 and TRBJ2-5; TRBD1 aligns across 8 bases. The CDR3 is 14 amino acids. Germline CDR1 is MNHEY and CDR2 is SMNVEV (reference sequence). Unmatched junction bases numbered 6, after V lost 4 bases and J lost 5 bases. The CDR3 reads CASSSADRAETQYF. The DNA of the CDR3 is TGTGCCAGCAGTTCCGCGGACAGGGCGGAGACCCAGTACTTC.

The CDR3 DNA follows: TGTGCCAGCAGCTTGGGACAGGTTAGGGGCTACACCTTC. Protein: CASSLGQVRGYTF. The gene calls are TRBV5-8 and TRBJ1-2, with D perhaps matching TRBD1 (6 bases). This CDR3 is 13 amino acids long. Germline-derived CDR1 and CDR2 are SGHTS and YDEGEE. Trimming pared 0 bases from V and 8 bases from J, leaving 11 bases between.

This clone is a singleton in its sample. V usage is TRBV23-1 and J usage is TRBJ1-5; 12 bases agree with TRBD1. TRBV23-1 has ORF status, its function being uncertain. With V trimmed by 8 bases and J by 7 bases, 12 bases remained unmatched. This CDR3 comprises 16 residues. This CDR3 is CASGDRDRGQRQPQHF. The CDR3 nucleotides read TGCGCCAGCGGGGATAGGGACAGGGGGCAACGACAGCCCCAGCATTTT.

The CDR3: CAISERDYTF. DNA of the CDR3: TGTGCCATCAGTGAACGCGACTACACCTTC. V is TRBV10-3 and J is TRBJ1-2; no firm D call. CDR3 length equals 10 residues. V dropped 3 bases and J dropped 10 bases, with 6 bases sitting between them. Per germline, CDR1 ENHRY and CDR2 SYGVKD.

The rearrangement uses TRBV5-6 and TRBJ2-1; 14 nucleotides align to TRBD2. Germline V gene lookup returns CDR1 SGHDT and CDR2 YYEEEE. The V segment lost 1 base and the J segment 6 bases; nucleotides outside the gene matches: 6. CDR3 length: 17 residues. The CDR3 sequence is CASSLRLAGGQVNEQFF. The CDR3 DNA reads TGTGCCAGCAGCTTGCGACTAGCGGGGGGGCAAGTCAATGAGCAGTTCTTC.

This sequence joins TRBV15 and TRBJ1-2, with TRBD1 as a possible D gene (5 bases). V was pared by 1 base and J by 4 bases, with 13 bases between. This CDR3 is built from 15 residues. The V gene's germline CDR1 is LNHNV and CDR2 YYDKDF (reference sequence). This CDR3 reads CATSRGGTGPYGYTF. In nucleotides, the CDR3 is TGTGCCACCAGCAGAGGGGGGACGGGCCCCTATGGCTACACCTTC.

This rearrangement joins TRBV11-2 to TRBJ1-1; no firm D call. With 4 bases removed from V and 4 bases from J, the gap between germline ends came to 10 bases. CDR3 length equals 13 residues. The germline V gene encodes CDR1 SGHAT and CDR2 FQNNGV. The CDR3: CASSWEGGTEAFF. In DNA, the CDR3 is TGTGCCAGCAGCTGGGAGGGCGGCACTGAAGCTTTCTTT. Full variable domain (rest looked up from reference TRBV11-2 and TRBJ1-1): EAGVAQSPRYKIIEKRQSVAFWCNPISGHATLYWYQQILGQGPKLLIQFQNNGVVDDSQLPKDRFSAERLKGVDSTLKIQPAKLEDSAVYLCASSWEGGTEAFFGQGTRLTVV.

Concerning this clone itself: The sample has other DNA sequences that encode this CDR3 too. The rearrangement links TRBV29-1 to TRBJ1-1; 11 nucleotides match TRBD1. The length of the CDR3 is 12 residues. With 7 bases clipped from V and 4 bases from J, the junction kept 2 bases outside the gene matches. Germline loops: CDR1 SQVTM, CDR2 ANQGSEA. The CDR3 nucleotides read TGCAGCGGGGACAGGGGGGGCACTGAAGCTTTCTTT. Its protein product is CSGDRGGTEAFF.